This TCR beta chain was sequenced for a study of T cells after yellow fever vaccination. TCRdb passed the 5' RACE reads through MiXCR, listing each CDR3 protein once. Found here are some 300,000 distinct CDR3 sequences, around 8.6% of them singletons; the top ten hold around 3.4%. This clonotype was picked up a small number of times. Germline loops: CDR1 SGHAT, CDR2 FQNNGV. This CDR3 has 16 residues. The trim removed 3 bases at V and 3 bases at J, leaving 3 bases unmatched. This clonotype originated in a man aged 18 to 30 who received the YFV17D yellow fever vaccine. The sample here was CD4+ T cells sorted from PBMCs, taken 5 days after the yellow fever booster vaccination. The V and J genes are TRBV11-2 and TRBJ2-2; 11 positions match TRBD2. The CDR3 sequence is CASSLLAGGYTGELFF. The CDR3 region has the DNA TGTGCCAGCAGCTTGCTAGCGGGGGGATACACCGGGGAGCTGTTTTTT.